This T cell receptor (beta chain) was identified during a study of OX40 agonist ivuxolimab in advanced cancers. The J segment lost 9 bases and the V segment lost 1 base, leaving 4 bases of the junction unmatched. Germline V gives CDR1 LGHNA, CDR2 YSLEER. The CDR3 runs to 16 residues. Sequenced by immunoSEQ multiplex PCR; TCRdb stores in-frame clones only, minus some. The sample holds 55,000 to 65,000 clones, around nine tenths seen once. This specimen was CD4+ or CD8+ T cells sorted from blood, taken in a trial of the OX40 agonist ivuxolimab. This TCR was recovered from an adult with an advanced solid tumor such as melanoma, head and neck, liver or kidney cancer. V is TRBV4-3 and J is TRBJ2-1, with 15 bases that match TRBD2. CDR3 region: CASSQGTSGRAGEQFF. The DNA of the CDR3 is TGCGCCAGCAGCCAAGGGACTAGCGGGAGGGCCGGTGAGCAGTTCTTC.